This TCR beta chain originates from a study of response to subunit inactivated influenza vaccine. TCRdb analysed the RT-PCR reads with MiXCR anew, one entry per CDR3 protein. Seen here are about 160,000 distinct CDR3 sequences, 11% observed once, and the top ten hold 9.5% to 15%. Note on this clonotype: Its antigen is as yet unknown.

Trimming removed 4 bases at V and 5 bases at J, with 9 bases between. Germline V gene data show CDR1 as SGHTA and CDR2 as FQGNSA. The CDR3 runs 13 residues. Overall study results and limits: The authors proposed limited new T cell recruitment per seasonal influenza vaccination.

Sample: non-naive T cells sorted from PBMCs, taken 45 days after vaccination. V is TRBV7-2 and J is TRBJ2-1; D is possibly TRBD2 (5 bases). This TCR was recovered from a man aged 50 or older who received an inactivated influenza vaccine. CDR3 sequence reads: CASSSGLNNEQFF. In nucleotides, the CDR3 is TGTGCCAGCAGCTCCGGACTCAACAATGAGCAGTTCTTC.